This TCR beta chain was documented in a study of blood T cell repertoires in COVID-19. Study overall: Sources were T cells, B-cell-depleted T cells, or PBMCs; the material itself was cDNA or gDNA.

Produced via immunoSEQ multiplex PCR; TCRdb's table is partial and in-frame only. The sample has approximately 80,000 clones; about nine tenths are singletons. The J segment lost 5 bases and the V segment lost 5 bases, leaving 5 bases of the junction unmatched. This CDR3 has 16 residues. Germline CDR1 MNHNY, CDR2 SVGAGI (reference sequence). The J gene is TRBJ2-2, the V gene TRBV6-6; 13 bases align to TRBD2. The clonotype was recovered from a woman older than 75 with acute or convalescent COVID-19. Sample: peripheral blood. This CDR3 reads CASSNQGLAGTGELFF. The DNA for the CDR3 is TGTGCCAGCAGTAATCAGGGACTAGCGGGGACCGGGGAGCTGTTTTTT.